This T cell receptor beta chain was identified in a study of blood T cells in healthy people across ages. Overall study context: The template switching approach captured approximately one barcoded beta molecule for every two T cells.

Through a sample-barcoded 5' primer and a J-beta primer mix, a second PCR was run for 7 to 11 cycles. A minimum of 3 million CDR3-containing paired-end reads was obtained for each sample. Via MiXCR, TCRdb re-called the 5' RACE reads, giving one row per CDR3 protein. Among some 1.5 million distinct CDR3 sequences listed, 28% were seen once. Study findings and constraints: Long-lived donors carried more naive CD4+ cells and greater diversity than aged donors.

The donors, all healthy, were Caucasians living in Russia, aged about 6 to 95. J gave up 1 base and V 7 bases, and 5 bases lay outside the gene matches. Germline CDR1 and CDR2: MNHEY and SVGEGT. The CDR3 is 15 residues long. Concerning this clonotype: Its matching antigen is unknown.

The TCR was taken from a woman in her twenties or thirties in good health. The chain is built from TRBV6-2 or TRBV6-3 and TRBJ2-1, with TRBD2 identical over 9 bases. Sequencing was performed on blood. CDR3 sequence (DNA): TGTGCCAGCACCCGGACTAGCGAATCCTACAATGAGCAGTTCTTC. Its protein product is CASTRTSESYNEQFF.